This entry lists 24 T cell receptor beta chains sequenced from one sample in a study of cytomegalovirus exposure and HLA in healthy donors. Use of 60 Vbeta and 13 Jbeta primers characterized the PCR. Clones were sequenced by immunoSEQ multiplex PCR, and TCRdb holds only the in-frame ones, with some missing. The table shows over 150,000 clones, with about 85% occurring only once. The sequencing input was PBMCs. Source of these receptors: a man aged 25 to 45 in good health and CMV-seropositive.

The chain uses TRBV6-5 and TRBJ1-4, with D perhaps matching TRBD1 (5 bases). The germline CDR1 and CDR2 sequences are MNHEY and SVGAGI. The CDR3 extends over 15 amino acids. The V and J ends lost 2 bases and 1 base respectively, with 8 bases between them. The CDR3 sequence: CASSYAGRTNEKLFF. The CDR3, as DNA: TGTGCCAGCAGTTACGCGGGGCGAACTAATGAAAAACTGTTTTTT.

The chain employs TRBV7-6 and TRBJ2-1; D might be TRBD2 (6 bases). The V gene lost 5 bases and the J gene lost 7 bases, with 15 bases spanning the gap. The CDR3 totals 14 residues. Germline-derived CDR1 and CDR2 are SGHVS and FNYEAQ. The CDR3 here is CASSPRGRYNEQFF. In DNA, the CDR3 is TGTGCCAGCAGCCCCCGGGGGAGGTATAATGAGCAGTTCTTC.

The chain is built from TRBV7-2 and TRBJ2-2, with TRBD2 matching 10 bases. The V gene's germline CDR1 is SGHTA and CDR2 FQGNSA. CDR3 length: 19 amino acids. The J segment lost 1 base and the V segment lost 2 bases, leaving 10 bases of the junction unmatched. The chain's CDR3 is CASSLPGSGRHRNTGELFF. The DNA of the CDR3 is TGTGCCAGCAGCTTACCGGGTAGCGGGAGGCATAGGAACACCGGGGAGCTGTTTTTT.

The chain employs TRBV11-2 and TRBJ1-2; tentative D call: TRBD1 (6 bases). Germline values: CDR1 SGHAT, CDR2 FQNNGV. V was shortened by 3 bases and J by 0 bases, with 14 bases between the two germline ends. CDR3 length: 16 residues. CDR3 region: CASSFPGDRANYGYTF. DNA of the CDR3: TGTGCCAGCAGCTTCCCAGGGGACCGAGCTAACTATGGCTACACCTTC.

The V and J genes are TRBV14 and TRBJ2-1; D is possibly TRBD2 (5 bases). The V and J ends lost 0 bases and 12 bases respectively, with 12 bases between them. There are 13 residues in the CDR3. From germline, CDR1 is SGHDN and CDR2 FVKESK. The CDR3 bases are TGTGCCAGCAGCCAAGATAGAAGGAGCGGGCAGTTCTTC. Amino acid sequence: CASSQDRRSGQFF. Full variable domain (outside the CDR3, taken from reference TRBV14 and TRBJ2-1): EAGVTQFPSHSVIEKGQTVTLRCDPISGHDNLYWYRRVMGKEIKFLLHFVKESKQDESGMPNNRFLAERTGGTYSTLKVQPAELEDSGVYFCASSQDRRSGQFFGPGTRLTVL.

The chain joins TRBV6-5 to TRBJ2-5; D gene unclear. The germline V gene has CDR1 MNHEY and CDR2 SVGAGI. Trimming took off 0 bases at V and 1 base at J, with 9 bases between the two ends. The CDR3 runs to 15 residues. The chain's CDR3 is CASSYSPVSQETQYF. The CDR3 nucleotides read TGTGCCAGCAGTTACTCGCCGGTTTCCCAAGAGACCCAGTACTTC.

The chain is built from TRBV11-2 and TRBJ2-7; possibly TRBD1 for D (6 bases). The CDR3 loop spans 13 amino acids. Germline V gene sequence: CDR1 SGHAT, CDR2 FQNNGV. V was shortened by 0 bases and J by 4 bases, with 7 bases between the two germline ends. CDR3 DNA sequence: TGTGCCAGCAGCTTAGAGGGGGCGTACGAGCAGTACGTC. This sequence encodes CASSLEGAYEQYV.

This chain uses TRBV11-1 with TRBJ2-1; no clear D gene. V was trimmed by 5 bases and J by 0 bases, leaving 11 bases between them. CDR3 size: 15 residues. Germline CDR1 and CDR2: SGHAT and FQDESV (reference sequence). The CDR3 DNA follows: TGTGCCAGCAGCCCCCGAAGGAGCTCCTACAATGAGCAGTTCTTC. Its protein is CASSPRRSSYNEQFF.

The rearrangement uses TRBV4-3 and TRBJ2-1; TRBD2 aligns across 9 bases. The CDR3 is 14 amino acids. The ends lost 4 bases at V and 9 bases at J; junction bases unmatched: 7. CDR1 and CDR2 (germline): LGHNA, YSLEER. The CDR3 here is CASSPLIAGAEQFF. The CDR3 DNA reads TGCGCCAGCAGCCCCCTGATAGCGGGAGCTGAGCAGTTCTTC.

J is TRBJ2-5 and V is TRBV7-3, with 11 bases identical to TRBD1. V shed 5 bases, J shed 2 bases, and the junction held 7 bases outside the gene matches. CDR1 SGHTA and CDR2 FQGTGA come from the germline V gene. The CDR3 totals 16 residues. The CDR3 DNA is TGTGCCAGCAGCCGTGGGACAGGGGGACATCAAGAGACCCAGTACTTC. It yields the protein CASSRGTGGHQETQYF.

The gene calls are TRBV2 and TRBJ1-2; tentative D call: TRBD1 (6 bases). Deletions cut 6 bases from V and 5 bases from J, with 10 bases between. This CDR3 comprises 12 residues. CDR1 is SNHLY, CDR2 FYNNEI, per germline. CDR3 in amino acids: CASRVTGYGYTF. CDR3 in DNA: TGTGCCAGCAGAGTAACAGGGTATGGCTACACCTTC.

The gene calls are TRBV5-1 and TRBJ2-2; TRBD2 matches 9 bases. The CDR3 length is 16 residues. CDR1 is SGHRS and CDR2 is YFSETQ in the germline V gene. V was pared by 2 bases and J by 3 bases, with 5 bases of the junction left unmatched. CDR3 in amino acids: CASSFRSGRDTGELFF. CDR3 sequence (DNA): TGCGCCAGCAGCTTCCGTAGCGGGAGAGACACCGGGGAGCTGTTTTTT.

This chain uses TRBV7-9 with TRBJ1-1, with D maybe TRBD1 (6 bases). Germline V lookup: CDR1 SEHNR, CDR2 FQNEAQ (reference sequence). The CDR3 covers 17 residues. The V and J ends lost 0 bases and 0 bases respectively, with 14 bases between them. The CDR3 DNA sequence: TGTGCCAGCAGCTTAGCCCCCCACAGGGAAATGAACACTGAAGCTTTCTTT. Its protein product is CASSLAPHREMNTEAFF. The full variable domain, its missing parts supplied by reference TRBV7-9 and TRBJ1-1, is DTGVSQNPRHKITKRGQNVTFRCDPISEHNRLYWYRQTLGQGPEFLTYFQNEAQLEKSRLLSDRFSAERPKGSFSTLEIQRTEQGDSAMYLCASSLAPHREMNTEAFFGQGTRLTVV.

CDR3 loop: CASSPSGLAGSYEQYF. CDR3 in DNA: TGTGCCAGCTCACCCTCGGGACTAGCGGGCTCCTACGAGCAGTACTTC. The chain joins TRBV18 to TRBJ2-7, with 12 bases matching TRBD2. The CDR3 sequence is 16 residues long. Germline V gene sequence: CDR1 KGHSH, CDR2 LQKENI. V shed 3 bases and J 0 bases; nucleotides not matched to a gene: 3.

This rearrangement joins TRBV6-1 to TRBJ2-3; D may be TRBD2 (6 bases). The CDR3 covers 15 residues. Germline assignment: CDR1 MNHNS and CDR2 SASEGT. Trimming shortened V by 4 bases and J by 5 bases, and 16 bases separated the two germline ends. The CDR3 nucleotides are TGTGCCAGCAGTGGCCTGGAGGGCCGCGGAGATACGCAGTATTTT. Translating gives CASSGLEGRGDTQYF.

The genes are TRBV7-9 and TRBJ2-2, with 13 bases that match TRBD2. Trimming cost V 6 bases and J 0 bases; bases outside gene matches: 4. In germline, CDR1 is SEHNR, CDR2 FQNEAQ (reference sequence). This CDR3 region has 17 residues. The chain's CDR3 is CASSWGLAGTNTGELFF. CDR3 in DNA: TGTGCCAGCAGTTGGGGACTAGCGGGGACGAACACCGGGGAGCTGTTTTTT.

V gene TRBV7-8 combines with J gene TRBJ2-2, with D hard to call. Trimming shortened V by 7 bases and J by 5 bases, and 23 bases separated the two germline ends. The CDR3 contains 17 residues. CDR1 is SGHVS and CDR2 is FQNEAQ in the germline V gene. CDR3 nucleotides: TGTGCCAGCAACCCCAAGTCCCCCTTCCGGCGGACCGGGGAGCTGTTTTTT. Translated, it gives CASNPKSPFRRTGELFF.

This rearrangement joins TRBV5-5 to TRBJ1-1; 10 bases map to TRBD1. J gave up 4 bases and V 4 bases, and 4 bases lay outside the gene matches. This CDR3 region has 14 residues. Germline V lookup: CDR1 SGHKS, CDR2 YYEKEE (reference sequence). The CDR3 DNA sequence: TGTGCCAGCAGCCTGGACAGGGGGGTCACTGAAGCTTTCTTT. Residues: CASSLDRGVTEAFF.

This chain links TRBV7-3 with TRBJ2-1; TRBD2 aligns across 7 bases. There are 14 residues in the CDR3. Per the germline V gene, CDR1 is SGHTA and CDR2 is FQGTGA. V lost 5 bases and J lost 10; bases outside the gene matches: 11. The CDR3 sequence is CASSPTSGTVEQFF. The CDR3 DNA reads TGTGCCAGCAGCCCGACCAGCGGGACGGTGGAGCAGTTCTTC.

The count of this clone is one. The V and J genes are TRBV2 and TRBJ1-3; possible D gene TRBD1, 5 bases. The germline V and J ends were trimmed by 5 bases and 6 bases, with 14 bases remaining between them. The CDR3 extends over 14 amino acids. From germline, CDR1 is SNHLY and CDR2 FYNNEI. This chain's CDR3 is CASSIQGSANTIYF. In DNA, the CDR3 is TGTGCCAGCAGTATCCAGGGTTCGGCAAACACCATATATTTT.

V gene TRBV7-2 combines with J gene TRBJ2-7; D gene ambiguous. The germline V and J ends were trimmed by 0 bases and 4 bases, with 7 bases remaining between them. The CDR3 consists of 13 residues. CDR1 SGHTA and CDR2 FQGNSA come from the germline V gene. CDR3 nucleotide sequence: TGTGCCAGCAGCTTAGCCCGAGATTACGAGCAGTACTTC. Translation gives CASSLARDYEQYF. Full variable domain (missing parts from reference TRBV7-2 and TRBJ2-7): GAGVSQSPSNKVTEKGKDVELRCDPISGHTALYWYRQSLGQGLEFLIYFQGNSAPDKSGLPSDRFSAERTGGSVSTLTIQRTQQEDSAVYLCASSLARDYEQYFGPGTRLTVT.

The chain couples TRBV7-3 to TRBJ1-2; 8 nucleotides align to TRBD1. V was pared by 5 bases and J by 0 bases, with 5 bases of the junction left unmatched. CDR1 is SGHTA, CDR2 FQGTGA, per germline. This CDR3 is built from 15 residues. The CDR3 bases are TGTGCCAGCAGCCTAGGGACAGGAGCTAACTATGGCTACACCTTC. Its translation is CASSLGTGANYGYTF.

The chain joins TRBV5-5 to TRBJ2-7; D gene ambiguous. The V gene's germline CDR1 is SGHKS and CDR2 YYEKEE (reference sequence). Trimming shortened V by 3 bases and J by 2 bases, and 3 bases separated the two germline ends. The CDR3 runs to 11 residues. CDR3 in DNA: TGTGCCAGCAGCTCCGCCTACGAGCAGTACTTC. Translating gives CASSSAYEQYF.

This clone is a singleton in its sample. The chain has TRBV5-4 and TRBJ1-2; TRBD1 is a possible D gene (5 bases). Looked up from germline, CDR1 is SGHNT and CDR2 is YYREEE (reference sequence). Trimming removed 0 bases from V and 3 bases from J, with 9 bases in between. This CDR3 spans 14 amino acids. The DNA for the CDR3 is TGTGCCAGCAGCTTGGCCGGGGGAGACTATGGCTACACCTTC. This codes for CASSLAGGDYGYTF.